This record looks at one T cell receptor (beta chain) sequence and its context. This sample is drawn from a study of blood T cell repertoires in COVID-19. CDR3 length equals 14 residues. V lost 4 bases, J lost 8 bases, and 8 bases stayed unmatched. The V gene's germline CDR1 is SQVTM and CDR2 ANQGSEA. Only in-frame clones appear in the TCRdb table, and some are missing; sequencing was by immunoSEQ multiplex PCR. The sample lists about 300,000 clones; 86% were seen once. This TCR derives from a woman aged 18-35 years who had recovered from COVID-19. The material sequenced was PBMCs or T cells enriched from blood (not recorded which). The rearrangement joins TRBV29-1 to TRBJ2-1, with 10 bases that match TRBD2. This chain's CDR3 is CSVVSLAGVHEQFF. The CDR3 nucleotides read TGCAGCGTTGTATCCCTAGCGGGAGTACATGAGCAGTTCTTC.